This T cell receptor (beta chain) is from a study of siplizumab effects on memory and regulatory T cells. With 4 bases removed from V and 2 bases from J, the gap between germline ends came to 14 bases. This CDR3 region has 15 residues. Per germline, CDR1 SGHAT and CDR2 FQNNGV. General study results and limits: Suppressive function of proliferating Tregs from siplizumab cultures was not confirmed. Greater diversity than memory cells seemed evident in naive T cells, which also appeared to be major alloresponse contributors. Naive versus memory phenotype went unassigned for roughly 80-96% of proliferating CD4+ or CD8+ clones.

Sequencing used immunoSEQ multiplex PCR; TCRdb keeps in-frame clones, though not all of them. The data show approximately 65,000 clones, with less than 85% seen just once and 3.8% held by the top ten. Turning to this clone: No antigen is known for it.

The clonotype originates from a human donor in good health. V and J are TRBV11-2 and TRBJ1-1; the D gene is possibly TRBD1 (6 bases). The source material was memory CD4+ T cells sorted from blood. CDR3 DNA: TGTGCCAGCAGCTCTACAGGGAAGCGAAACACTGAAGCTTTCTTT. It codes for CASSSTGKRNTEAFF.